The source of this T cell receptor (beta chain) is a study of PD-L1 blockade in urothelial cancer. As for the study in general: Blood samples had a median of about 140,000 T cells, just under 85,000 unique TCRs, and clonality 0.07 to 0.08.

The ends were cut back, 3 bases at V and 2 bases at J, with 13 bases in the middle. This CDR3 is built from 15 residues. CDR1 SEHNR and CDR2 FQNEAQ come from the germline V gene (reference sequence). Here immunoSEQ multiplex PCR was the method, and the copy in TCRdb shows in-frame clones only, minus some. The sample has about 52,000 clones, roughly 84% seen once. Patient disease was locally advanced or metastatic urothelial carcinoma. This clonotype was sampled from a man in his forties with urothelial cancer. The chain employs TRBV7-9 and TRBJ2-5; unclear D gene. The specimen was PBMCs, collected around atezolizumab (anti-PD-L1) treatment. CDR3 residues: CASSFLMGAQETQYF. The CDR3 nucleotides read TGTGCCAGCAGCTTTTTGATGGGCGCGCAAGAGACCCAGTACTTC.